The 12 T cell receptor beta chains below were found in one sample sequenced in a study of T cells in Graves' hyperthyroidism and ophthalmopathy. There were TCR beta CDR3 regions amplified from RNA transcripts. The TCR CDR3 was amplified in a first-round RT-PCR using the HTBI primer set. TCRdb fed the multiplex PCR reads into MiXCR, producing one record per CDR3 protein. This repertoire shows under 300,000 distinct CDR3 sequences, about 15% found once; its top ten account for less than 15%. Sequences were obtained from blood. These receptor sequences come from a woman between 35 and 50 years old with Graves' hyperthyroidism that later progressed to Graves' ophthalmopathy.

Note on this clonotype: This CDR3 is missing its conserved last phenylalanine or tryptophan, likely due to a read error. This chain links TRBV7-9 with TRBJ2-1, with D unresolved. V dropped 1 base and J dropped 1 base, with 5 bases sitting between them. Germline lookup yields CDR1 SEHNR and CDR2 FQNEAQ (reference sequence). CDR3 size: 14 residues. The DNA of the CDR3 is TGTGCCAGCAGCTTAGGCGGATCCTACAATGAGCAGTTCGTC. Translation: CASSLGGSYNEQFV.

Many counts were recorded for this clonotype. The chain employs TRBV7-3 and TRBJ1-2; D unclear. Germline values: CDR1 SGHTA, CDR2 FQGTGA. The ends were cut back, 4 bases at V and 5 bases at J, with 11 bases in the middle. This CDR3 comprises 13 residues. The CDR3 nucleotides read TGTGCCAGCAGCTCTCGGGTGGGGTATGGCTACACCTTC. Encoded protein: CASSSRVGYGYTF.

This clonotype was observed many times. This sequence joins TRBV10-2 and TRBJ2-2; TRBD2 matches 12 bases. Germline V CDR1 and CDR2: WSHSY, SAAADI. The CDR3 is 15 amino acids. Unmatched junction bases numbered 6, after V lost 6 bases and J lost 7 bases. DNA of the CDR3: TGCGCCAGCAGGACTAGCGGGAGTAGTGGCGGGGAGCTGTTTTTT. Residues: CASRTSGSSGGELFF.

This clonotype appeared many times. The J gene is TRBJ2-3, the V gene TRBV29-1; 13 bases are a match to TRBD2. CDR3 length: 15 residues. Per germline, CDR1 SQVTM and CDR2 ANQGSEA. V was pared by 7 bases and J by 3 bases, with 7 bases of the junction left unmatched. The CDR3 sequence is CSDMRTSGSTDTQYF. The CDR3 nucleotides read TGCAGCGACATGAGGACTAGCGGGAGTACAGATACGCAGTATTTT.

Many counts were recorded for this clonotype. The gene calls are TRBV12-3 or TRBV12-4 and TRBJ1-1; D is uncertain. The CDR3 sequence is 14 residues long. Trimming left V 6 bases short and J 1 base short, with 12 bases between. The CDR3 bases are TGTGCCAGCAGGGGGTCTGGGAAGAACACTGAAGCTTTCTTT. Amino acids: CASRGSGKNTEAFF.

This clonotype was counted ten times or more. Here the CDR3 reads CASSSGGQENEKLFF. DNA for the CDR3: TGTGCCAGCAGCTCAGGGGGGCAAGAAAATGAAAAACTGTTTTTT. The chain carries TRBV28 and TRBJ1-4; 7 bases are a match to TRBD1. Germline V gives CDR1 MDHEN, CDR2 SYDVKM. This CDR3 region has 15 residues. With 6 bases clipped from V and 5 bases from J, the junction kept 9 bases outside the gene matches.

This clonotype was seen ten or more times. V and J are TRBV19 and TRBJ2-7; a possible D gene is TRBD2 (5 bases). In germline, CDR1 is LNHDA, CDR2 SQIVND (reference sequence). This CDR3 spans 17 amino acids. The V gene lost 5 bases and the J gene lost 2 bases, with 22 bases spanning the gap. CDR3 DNA: TGTGCCAGTAGTCAGGTGTTGAGGTCGGGGTATCCCTACGAGCAGTACTTC. Its translation: CASSQVLRSGYPYEQYF.

In this sample, this clonotype turned up many times. The V call is TRBV28, the J call TRBJ2-5; 10 bases are shared with TRBD1. This CDR3 is 13 amino acids long. Germline CDR1 and CDR2: MDHEN and SYDVKM. V dropped 8 bases and J dropped 2; count of bases not matched to a gene: 2. Here the CDR3 reads CASGTGEQETQYF. The CDR3 nucleotides are TGTGCCAGCGGGACAGGGGAGCAAGAGACCCAGTACTTC.

J is TRBJ2-5 and V is TRBV5-1; D is ambiguous. Germline CDR1 reads SGHRS; CDR2 reads YFSETQ. Deletions cut 0 bases from V and 3 bases from J, with 9 bases between. The CDR3 contains 14 residues. CDR3 region: CASSLAGLEETQYF. CDR3 sequence (DNA): TGCGCCAGCAGCTTGGCCGGGCTTGAAGAGACCCAGTACTTC.

This clonotype was seen at least ten times. The rearrangement uses TRBV6-1 and TRBJ2-2, with 8 bases lining up with TRBD2. The J segment lost 8 bases and the V segment lost 6 bases, leaving 8 bases of the junction unmatched. This CDR3 contains 14 residues. The germline gives CDR1 MNHNS, CDR2 SASEGT. The CDR3 DNA sequence: TGTGCCAGCAGCACTAGCGGAGGGATGGGGGAGCTGTTTTTT. This gives the protein CASSTSGGMGELFF.

This clonotype has at least ten counts. The chain combines TRBV11-2 with TRBJ2-1, with TRBD2 matching over 7 bases. Germline CDR1 SGHAT, CDR2 FQNNGV. Trimming cost V 1 base and J 5 bases; bases outside gene matches: 5. This CDR3 region has 15 residues. The CDR3 nucleotides are TGTGCCAGCAGCTTAGTCCTAGCGGTCGACAATGAGCAGTTCTTC. This sequence encodes CASSLVLAVDNEQFF. Using reference TRBV11-2 and TRBJ2-1 for the parts outside the CDR3, the full variable domain is EAGVAQSPRYKIIEKRQSVAFWCNPISGHATLYWYQQILGQGPKLLIQFQNNGVVDDSQLPKDRFSAERLKGVDSTLKIQPAKLEDSAVYLCASSLVLAVDNEQFFGPGTRLTVL.

The V call is TRBV28, the J call TRBJ1-5; D uncertain. CDR3 length equals 16 residues. Germline V CDR1 and CDR2: MDHEN, SYDVKM. V shed 5 bases and J shed 2 bases, with 16 bases lying between them. The CDR3 protein is CASSESPPQGNQPQHF. The DNA for the CDR3 is TGTGCCAGCAGTGAAAGCCCCCCTCAGGGCAATCAGCCCCAGCATTTT.